This T cell receptor (beta chain) was sequenced during a study of T cell changes during pregnancy in multiple sclerosis. Trimming took off 4 bases at V and 2 bases at J, with 16 bases between the two ends. The CDR3 sequence is 16 residues long. Germline CDR1 is SGDLS and CDR2 is YYNGEE. Here immunoSEQ multiplex PCR was the method, and the copy in TCRdb shows in-frame clones only, minus some. Found here are roughly 24,000 clones, 70% to 90% of them singletons; the top ten hold about 8%. The J gene is TRBJ2-1, the V gene TRBV9; possibly TRBD2 for D (6 bases). The origin of this receptor is a female donor in good health, enrolled as a control in a pregnancy study. The sample here was CD8+ T cells from peripheral blood mononuclear cells, taken in the first trimester of pregnancy. CDR3 sequence: CASSPAGRMPYNEQFF. CDR3 DNA sequence: TGTGCCAGCAGCCCGGCGGGAAGGATGCCCTACAATGAGCAGTTCTTC.